This T cell receptor beta chain was identified during a study of blood T cell repertoires in COVID-19. Germline V lookup: CDR1 SGDLS, CDR2 YYNGEE. The CDR3 is made up of 12 amino acids. V was shortened by 7 bases and J by 0 bases, with 4 bases between the two germline ends. As processed by the authors: Nucleated cell number was recorded as an estimate derived from reference gene primer amplification. The data were produced by immunoSEQ multiplex PCR, yet TCRdb's version contains in-frame clones alone and is incomplete. V and J calls and clone size are as listed in that table; D and trimming were resolved from the DNA. The sample consists of some 290,000 clones, roughly 90% of them appearing once.

This clonotype was sampled from a woman aged 30 to 39 who had been exposed to COVID-19. The V gene is TRBV9, the J gene TRBJ2-2; no reliable D call. The sequenced material came from PBMCs or T cells enriched from blood (not recorded which). CDR3 loop: CASEANTGELFF. CDR3 sequence (DNA): TGTGCCAGCGAGGCGAACACCGGGGAGCTGTTTTTT.